This is a list of T cell receptor beta chains from one sample in a study of shared clonotypes between healthy human individuals. Repertoires were generated with immunoSEQ multiplex PCR, while TCRdb's copy carries only in-frame clones and drops some. This table has more than 850,000 clones, about 80% appearing once. What was sequenced was memory CD4+ T cells from PBMCs. The receptors come from a man between 18 and 35 years old in good health. Some clones in this sample may be carry-over from other donors' samples. Each CDR3 is given with its conserved first and last residue. D genes are given only for firm matches. Size is omitted from some rows. Given values are once, few, many or a class for expanded clones.

>TRBJ2-1|TRBV28|TRBD1|.
TGTGCCAGCAGTGACGACAGGGGGCGTATCTACAATGAGCAGTTCTTC
CASSDDRGRIYNEQFF
>TRBJ2-7|TRBV29-1|TRBD2|.
TGCAGCGTGCTATCCGGGACTAGCGCTTCCTACGAGCAGTACTTC
CSVLSGTSASYEQYF
>TRBJ2-1|TRBV4-2|TRBD2|few
TGTGCCAGCAGCCGAGCTAGCGGGGTTAGCTCCTACAATGAGCAGTTCTTC
CASSRASGVSSYNEQFF
>TRBJ2-7|TRBV15|.|.
TGTGCCACCAGCAGAGATATGCGGGAGCAGTACTTC
CATSRDMREQYF
>TRBJ1-2|TRBV2|TRBD1|.
TGTGCCAGCAGGGGGACAGGGGGTGGCTACACCTTC
CASRGTGGGYTF
>TRBJ2-2|TRBV7-8|TRBD2|.
TGTGCCAGCAGCTGGAGACTAGCGGGAGGGCCAGGGACCGGGGAGCTGTTTTTT
CASSWRLAGGPGTGELFF
>TRBJ1-1|TRBV7-2|TRBD1|.
TGTGCCAGCAGCTTGACAGGGGCCGTGGGCACTGAAGCTTTCTTT
CASSLTGAVGTEAFF
>TRBJ1-2|TRBV28|.|few
TGTGCCAGCAGACTATCGGGCAGCAACTATGGCTACACCTTC
CASRLSGSNYGYTF
>TRBJ2-5|TRBV28|.|.
TGTGCCAGCAGGCAGGCTGGAGAGACCCAGTACTTC
CASRQAGETQYF
>TRBJ2-1|TRBV5-1|.|once
TGCGCCAGCAGCTTGGTGGCAAAGGGGGACAATGAGCAGTTCTTC
CASSLVAKGDNEQFF
>TRBJ2-5|TRBV9|.|.
TGTGCCAGCAGCGGGCGACAGGCACAAGAGACCCAGTACTTC
CASSGRQAQETQYF
>TRBJ2-7|TRBV7-9|.|.
TGTGCCAGCAGCTTAGTAGGGACCAGCTACGAGCAGTACTTC
CASSLVGTSYEQYF
>TRBJ1-1|TRBV18|TRBD1|.
TGTGCCAGCTCAAGGCAGGGGGCCTCGAACACTGAAGCTTTCTTT
CASSRQGASNTEAFF
>TRBJ1-5|TRBV6-1|.|.
TGTGCCAGCAGCCGTGGACAGACTAGCAATCAGCCCCAGCATTTT
CASSRGQTSNQPQHF
>TRBJ2-7|TRBV6-1|TRBD1|.
TGTGCCAGCAGTGGAAAACCGGGACAGTCAACCTACGAGCAGTACTTC
CASSGKPGQSTYEQYF
>TRBJ1-5|TRBV4-1|TRBD1|.
TGCGCCAGCAGCCAGGCCTCTGGGACAGGGATTCGTCAGCCCCAGCATTTT
CASSQASGTGIRQPQHF
>TRBJ2-3|TRBV7-3|TRBD2|.
TGTGCCAGCAGCCCTAGGAGTAGCGGGAGCACAGATACGCAGTATTTT
CASSPRSSGSTDTQYF
>TRBJ2-2|TRBV11-2|.|.
TGTGCCAGCAGCTTAACAGGCTCCGGGGAGCTGTTTTTT
CASSLTGSGELFF
>TRBJ2-7|TRBV5-4|TRBD2|once
TGTGCCAGCAGCCTACAGCGGGGCGAGCAGTACTTC
CASSLQRGEQYF
>TRBJ2-7|TRBV19|.|.
TGTGCCAGTAGTATAGATCGGAGTTACGAGCAGTACTTC
CASSIDRSYEQYF
>TRBJ2-5|TRBV5-1|TRBD1|.
TGCGCCAGCAGTTCCGGGACAGGGAATCAAGAGACCCAGTACTTC
CASSSGTGNQETQYF
>TRBJ2-2|TRBV5-1|TRBD2|.
TGCGCCAGCAGCTTGTACGACGCGGGAGGGGACACCGGGGAGCTGTTTTTT
CASSLYDAGGDTGELFF
>TRBJ2-1|TRBV7-9|.|.
TGTGCCAGCAGCTTAGCTAGGACAACCTACAATGAGCAGTTCTTC
CASSLARTTYNEQFF
>TRBJ1-5|TRBV5-5|.|.
TGTGCCAGCAGCTTGATGCAGGTGGCAACCAATCAGCCCCAGCATTTT
CASSLMQVATNQPQHF
>TRBJ1-6|TRBV6-1|.|.
TGTGCCAGCAGGGCCGGGACAAATAATTCACCCCTCCACTTT
CASRAGTNNSPLHF
>TRBJ1-1|TRBV28|TRBD1|.
TGTGCCAGCAGTTTATTGCGACAGGGGGCCACTGAAGCTTTCTTT
CASSLLRQGATEAFF
>TRBJ1-2|TRBV2|.|.
TGTGCCAGCAGTGATCGCAGGGAAGCCTATGGCTACACCTTC
CASSDRREAYGYTF
>TRBJ1-5|TRBV30|TRBD1|few
TGTGCCTGGAGGGGGGGACAGTGGACCAATCAGCCCCAGCATTTT
CAWRGGQWTNQPQHF
>TRBJ2-1|TRBV5-1|.|.
TGCGCCAGCCAAGGGGGGAGGGCCTGGAATGAGCAGTTCTTC
CASQGGRAWNEQFF
>TRBJ1-3|TRBV29-1|.|few
TGCAGCGTTGGATGGAACTCTGGAAACACCATATATTTT
CSVGWNSGNTIYF
>TRBJ2-3|TRBV30|TRBD2|.
TGTGCCTGGAGTGTATTAGCGGGAAGGAGAGATACGCAGTATTTT
CAWSVLAGRRDTQYF
>TRBJ2-2|TRBV2|TRBD1|.
TGTGCCAGCAGGGGGGACAGGTTTACCGGGGAGCTGTTTTTT
CASRGDRFTGELFF
>TRBJ2-3|TRBV11-3|TRBD1|.
TGTGCCAGCAGTCGACAGGGATCGACAGATACGCAGTATTTT
CASSRQGSTDTQYF
>TRBJ1-1|TRBV19|.|.
TGTGCCAGTCGGACAGCCCCGAACACTGAAGCTTTCTTT
CASRTAPNTEAFF